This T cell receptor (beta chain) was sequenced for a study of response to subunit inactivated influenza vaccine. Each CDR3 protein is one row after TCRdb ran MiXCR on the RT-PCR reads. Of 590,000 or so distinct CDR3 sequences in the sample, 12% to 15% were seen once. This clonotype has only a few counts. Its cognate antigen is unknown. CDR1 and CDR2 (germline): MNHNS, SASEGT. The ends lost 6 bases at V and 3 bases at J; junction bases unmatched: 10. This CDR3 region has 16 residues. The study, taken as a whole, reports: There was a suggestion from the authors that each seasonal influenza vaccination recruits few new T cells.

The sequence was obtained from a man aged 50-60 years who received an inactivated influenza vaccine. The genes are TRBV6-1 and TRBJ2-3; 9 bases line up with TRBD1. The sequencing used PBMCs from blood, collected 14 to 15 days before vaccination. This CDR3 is CASRDRGGSRTDTQYF. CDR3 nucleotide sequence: TGTGCCAGCAGGGACAGGGGCGGCTCGCGAACAGATACGCAGTATTTT.